This T cell receptor (beta chain) was recovered during a study of T cell responses to AZD1222 COVID-19 vaccine. Measured with immunoSEQ multiplex PCR; TCRdb has only the in-frame clones, and not every one. The profile covers about 110,000 clones, with approximately 88% appearing a single time and roughly 5% taken by the ten largest. The receptor was isolated from an adult in good health. The source was peripheral blood, collected on day 0 of AZD1222 vaccination.

The CDR3 region is CASSQRTAVNTGELFF. CDR3 DNA sequence: TGTGCCAGCAGCCAAAGGACAGCCGTGAACACCGGGGAGCTGTTTTTT. The chain has TRBV4-2 and TRBJ2-2, with D perhaps matching TRBD1 (6 bases). Germline V gives CDR1 LGHNA, CDR2 YNFKEQ. V was pared by 2 bases and J by 1 base, with 11 bases between. The CDR3 runs 16 residues.